This TCR beta chain stems from a study of cytomegalovirus exposure and HLA in healthy donors. Looking at the study overall: The 120 validation repertoires, a later analysis reported, used the same platform as the 600 to 850 repertoires from the first cohort.

Study findings and constraints: Across donors, most TCRs were seen rarely, yet some public ones were widespread.

Clones were sequenced by immunoSEQ multiplex PCR, and TCRdb holds only the in-frame ones, with some missing. The sample yields about 90,000 clones, approximately 84% seen once. Germline-derived CDR1 and CDR2 are SGHRS and YFSETQ. V was pared by 3 bases and J by 2 bases, with 12 bases between. This CDR3 comprises 14 residues. As concerns this clone: Antigen: not known.

The V call is TRBV5-1, the J call TRBJ2-7, with D unclear. The sequence was collected from a woman aged 18-35 years in good health and CMV-seropositive. Sequenced: PBMCs. The CDR3 here is CASSSGGVPYEQYF. Here the CDR3 DNA reads TGCGCCAGCAGCTCGGGTGGTGTCCCCTACGAGCAGTACTTC.